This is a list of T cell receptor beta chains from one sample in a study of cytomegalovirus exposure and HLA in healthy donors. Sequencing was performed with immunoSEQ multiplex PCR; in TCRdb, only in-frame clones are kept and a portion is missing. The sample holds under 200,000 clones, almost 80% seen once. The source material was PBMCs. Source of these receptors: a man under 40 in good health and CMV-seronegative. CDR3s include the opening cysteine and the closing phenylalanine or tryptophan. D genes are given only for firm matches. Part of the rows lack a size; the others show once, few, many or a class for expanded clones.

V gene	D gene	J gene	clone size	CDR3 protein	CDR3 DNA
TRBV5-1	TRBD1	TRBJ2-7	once	CASKGTGSTYEQYF	TGCGCCAGCAAAGGGACAGGCAGCACCTACGAGCAGTACTTC
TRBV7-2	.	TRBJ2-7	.	CASSFEDGQKIF	TGTGCCAGCAGCTTCGAGGATGGACAGAAAATTTTC
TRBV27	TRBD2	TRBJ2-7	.	CASSLSAGATYEQYF	TGTGCCAGCAGTTTATCGGCGGGAGCTACCTACGAGCAGTACTTC
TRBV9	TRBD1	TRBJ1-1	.	CASSPQTGRMNTEAFF	TGTGCCAGCAGCCCTCAGACAGGGCGTATGAACACTGAAGCTTTCTTT
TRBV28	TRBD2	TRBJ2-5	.	CASSFRLAGGPSARTQYF	TGTGCCAGCAGTTTTAGACTAGCGGGAGGACCCTCCGCACGGACCCAGTACTTC
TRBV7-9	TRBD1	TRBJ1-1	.	CASSLISTGDMNTEAFF	TGTGCCAGCAGCTTAATCAGTACAGGGGATATGAACACTGAAGCTTTCTTT
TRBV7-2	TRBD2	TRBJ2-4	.	CASSLVNSGGAGNIQYF	TGTGCCAGCAGCTTAGTTAATAGCGGGGGGGCCGGAAACATTCAGTACTTC
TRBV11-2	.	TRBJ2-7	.	CASSTQQGKEQYF	TGTGCCAGCAGCACCCAGCAGGGTAAAGAGCAGTACTTC
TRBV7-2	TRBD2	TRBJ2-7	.	CASSLLSGGPPYEQYF	TGTGCCAGCAGCTTACTGAGCGGGGGGCCACCCTACGAGCAGTACTTC
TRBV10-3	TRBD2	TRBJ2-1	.	CATNQREGVGDEQFF	TGTGCCACAAATCAGCGGGAGGGCGTCGGAGATGAGCAGTTCTTC
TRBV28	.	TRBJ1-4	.	CASSRGEKLFF	TGTGCCAGCAGCCGAGGGGAAAAACTGTTTTTT
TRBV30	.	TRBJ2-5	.	CAWRGFGQKQETQYF	TGTGCCTGGAGGGGCTTCGGACAGAAACAAGAGACCCAGTACTTC
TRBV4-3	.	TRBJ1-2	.	CASSQGRGGYGYTF	TGCGCCAGCAGCCAAGGTCGGGGTGGCTATGGCTACACCTTC
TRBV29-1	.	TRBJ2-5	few	CSVKGPGAAGETQYF	TGCAGCGTTAAGGGACCGGGAGCGGCAGGAGAGACCCAGTACTTC
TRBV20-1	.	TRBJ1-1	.	CSAQGNTEAFF	TGCAGTGCTCAGGGTAACACTGAAGCTTTCTTT